The 29 T cell receptor beta chains given below trace back to one sample, sequenced in a study of human T cells and chemical hapten exposure. MiXCR, run by TCRdb on the RACE reads, gives a single entry per CDR3 protein. This table holds some 88,000 distinct CDR3 sequences, approximately 11% found once. Time point defined: patch test 2, 6 weeks after DPC sensitization. Specified treatment: therapeutic diphenylcyclopropenone sensitization with weekly scalp DPC. The starting material was whole blood, obtained in connection with sensitization to the hapten diphenylcyclopropenone (DPC). Receptors were obtained from a man aged 35 to 55 with alopecia areata. Some clones in this sample may be carry-over from other donors' samples.

This chain connects TRBV27 to TRBJ2-3, with a possible D match to TRBD2 (6 bases). The V end was cut by 3 bases, the J end by 4 bases, with 20 bases between. The CDR3 length is 17 residues. Germline V CDR1 and CDR2: MNHEY, SMNVEV (reference sequence). CDR3 nucleotides: TGTGCCAGCAGTTTTTGGCGGGATACGGATGCTTCAGATACGCAGTATTTT. As protein: CASSFWRDTDASDTQYF.

This clonotype was detected many times. V gene TRBV7-9 combines with J gene TRBJ2-4; 9 bases are shared with TRBD1. The CDR3 is 14 amino acids. Germline assignment: CDR1 SEHNR and CDR2 FQNEAQ (reference sequence). Trimming cost V 11 bases and J 8 bases; bases outside gene matches: 13. Written as DNA, the CDR3 is TGTGCCGGAGCCGTAGGGGGACAGGGAGACATTCAGTACTTC. Translated: CAGAVGGQGDIQYF.

In this sample, this clonotype turned up a few times. The chain employs TRBV5-1 and TRBJ2-2; 7 nucleotides line up with TRBD1. Germline V CDR1 and CDR2: SGHRS, YFSETQ. The CDR3 consists of 17 residues. The V and J ends lost 4 bases and 0 bases, in that order; junction bases with no gene match: 9. CDR3 sequence: CASSRNRGHSNTGELFF. As DNA, the CDR3 is TGCGCCAGCAGCCGGAACAGGGGCCATTCGAACACCGGGGAGCTGTTTTTT.

The V gene is TRBV20-1, the J gene TRBJ2-4, with 8 bases aligning to TRBD2. This CDR3 comprises 16 residues. CDR1 and CDR2 from the germline V gene are DFQATT and SNEGSKA (reference sequence). J lost 0 bases, V lost 5 bases, and 9 bases had no gene match. CDR3 coding DNA: TGCAGTGCTCCTATTACTAGCGGAGGAGCCAAAAACATTCAGTACTTC. Amino acid sequence: CSAPITSGGAKNIQYF.

The chain employs TRBV6-1 and TRBJ2-1; D is unresolved. Per germline, CDR1 MNHNS and CDR2 SASEGT. Trimming took 2 bases from V and 3 from J, leaving 11 bases between them. There are 15 residues in the CDR3. The CDR3 loop reads CASSEIATGYNEQFF. As DNA, the CDR3 is TGTGCCAGCAGTGAAATAGCAACGGGCTACAATGAGCAGTTCTTC.

This clonotype has just a few counts. This chain links TRBV28 with TRBJ2-3; either TRBD1 or TRBD2 may fit D (5 bases each). The CDR3 runs to 16 residues. V gave up 6 bases and J gave up 2 bases, with 18 bases separating them. Germline CDR1 and CDR2: MDHEN and SYDVKM. CDR3 protein: CASSYPQEADTDTQYF. In nucleotides, the CDR3 is TGTGCCAGCAGCTACCCACAGGAGGCTGACACAGATACGCAGTATTTT.

This clonotype was picked up a small number of times. This chain uses TRBV7-2 with TRBJ2-1, with TRBD2 identical over 7 bases. Germline V CDR1 and CDR2: SGHTA, FQGNSA. V lost 4 bases to trimming and J lost 7 bases; unmatched junction nucleotides: 13. This CDR3 comprises 16 residues. The CDR3 spells CASSSPYSVGGNEQFF. In DNA, the CDR3 is TGTGCCAGCAGCTCACCGTACTCCGTGGGGGGGAATGAGCAGTTCTTC.

The chain carries TRBV29-1 and TRBJ2-1; D is unresolved. The CDR3 spans 14 residues. V was trimmed by 2 bases and J by 0 bases, leaving 8 bases between them. Germline CDR1 reads SQVTM; CDR2 reads ANQGSEA. CDR3 in DNA: TGCAGCGTTGAACCTAGTGACTCCTACAATGAGCAGTTCTTC. Translation gives CSVEPSDSYNEQFF.

In its sample, this clonotype was seen a few times. The chain has TRBV7-2 and TRBJ2-1, with a possible D match to TRBD2 (5 bases). Trimming took 3 bases from V and 10 from J, leaving 19 bases between them. CDR1 is SGHTA, CDR2 FQGNSA, per germline. The CDR3 totals 15 residues. In DNA form, the CDR3 reads TGTGCCAGCAGCTTCACCGCCGAAACCGGGGTCGAGCAGTTCTTC. It encodes CASSFTAETGVEQFF.

This clonotype occurred many times. The rearrangement joins TRBV11-3 to TRBJ2-6; unclear D gene. Trimming shortened V by 8 bases and J by 4 bases, and 3 bases separated the two germline ends. Looked up from germline, CDR1 is SGHNT and CDR2 is YENEEA. There are 11 residues in the CDR3. DNA for the CDR3: TGTGCCAGCTCCGGGGCCAACGTCCTGACTTTC. As protein: CASSGANVLTF.

The chain combines TRBV7-6 with TRBJ2-7, with a weak D call TRBD2 (6 bases). The CDR3 has 13 amino acids. Germline V lookup: CDR1 SGHVS, CDR2 FNYEAQ. V lost 5 bases, J lost 5 bases, and 13 bases lay in between. For the CDR3, the DNA is TGTGCCAGCAGCCCTAGCCGGACTAACGAGCAGTACTTC. Protein product: CASSPSRTNEQYF.

There are a few counts of this clonotype. This chain joins TRBV9 and TRBJ2-7; 14 nucleotides match TRBD2. Germline lookup yields CDR1 SGDLS and CDR2 YYNGEE. The CDR3 runs 17 residues. V lost 2 bases and J lost 5; bases outside the gene matches: 9. DNA for the CDR3: TGTGCCAGCAGCGTCGCCGGGACTAGCGGGAGTATCGACGAGCAGTACTTC. This translates into CASSVAGTSGSIDEQYF.

V is TRBV10-3 and J is TRBJ2-1; D not certain. The CDR3 contains 12 residues. Between the trimmed V and J ends, which lost 0 bases and 8 bases, there was a span of 5 bases. Germline V CDR1 and CDR2: ENHRY, SYGVKD. The CDR3 DNA follows: TGTGCCATCAGTGAGTCAGCCGATGAGCAGTTCTTC. Its protein is CAISESADEQFF.

The chain joins TRBV5-1 to TRBJ2-3, with 12 bases matching TRBD2. CDR3 length: 14 residues. The V and J ends lost 0 bases and 10 bases, in that order; junction bases with no gene match: 3. The germline CDR1 and CDR2 sequences are SGHRS and YFSETQ. CDR3 coding DNA: TGCGCCAGCAGCTTGGGACTAGCGGGAGTTCCGCAGTATTTT. Encoded protein: CASSLGLAGVPQYF.

V usage is TRBV12-3 or TRBV12-4 and J usage is TRBJ1-4; D is perhaps TRBD1 (6 bases). Trimming took 2 bases from V and 7 from J, leaving 11 bases between them. The CDR3 is 14 residues long. As DNA, the CDR3 is TGTGCCAGCAGTTTACGGGGGGCAGTTGAAAAACTGTTTTTT. It codes for CASSLRGAVEKLFF.

This chain connects TRBV4-2 to TRBJ2-3; 12 bases line up with TRBD1. From germline, CDR1 is LGHNA and CDR2 YNFKEQ. This CDR3 has 17 amino acids. The trim removed 4 bases at V and 1 base at J, leaving 6 bases unmatched. CDR3 in amino acids: CASSPSGTGGGTDTQYF. Written as DNA, the CDR3 is TGTGCCAGCAGCCCTTCGGGGACAGGGGGCGGCACAGATACGCAGTATTTT.

The chain carries TRBV5-6 and TRBJ2-3, with a tentative D call TRBD2 (6 bases). Germline assignment: CDR1 SGHDT and CDR2 YYEEEE. V lost 0 bases to trimming and J lost 0 bases, with 11 bases between them. The CDR3 loop spans 16 amino acids. The CDR3 region has the DNA TGTGCCAGCAGCTTGGAATGGGAGGCTAGCACAGATACGCAGTATTTT. Residues: CASSLEWEASTDTQYF.

This clonotype was recorded many times. The J gene is TRBJ2-1, the V gene TRBV3-1; D may be TRBD1 or TRBD2 (5 bases each). Trimming shortened V by 0 bases and J by 8 bases, and 17 bases separated the two germline ends. Germline lookup yields CDR1 LGHDT and CDR2 YNNKEL (reference sequence). This CDR3 has 16 amino acids. The CDR3 sequence: CASSQELGPTSYEQFF. CDR3 nucleotide sequence: TGTGCCAGCAGCCAAGAATTGGGACCGACTTCGTATGAGCAGTTCTTC.

This clonotype was observed a handful of times. This chain joins TRBV27 and TRBJ2-1; TRBD2 aligns across 8 bases. This CDR3 spans 15 amino acids. With 3 bases clipped from V and 7 bases from J, the junction kept 8 bases outside the gene matches. CDR1 is MNHEY and CDR2 is SMNVEV in the germline V gene (reference sequence). In nucleotides, the CDR3 is TGTGCCAGCAGTTTCCAGGGACTAGTTTCGAATGAGCAGTTCTTC. Amino acid sequence: CASSFQGLVSNEQFF.

The J gene is TRBJ2-7, the V gene TRBV11-2; 9 nucleotides line up with TRBD2. With V trimmed by 5 bases and J by 2 bases, 7 bases remained unmatched. The CDR3 extends over 15 amino acids. Germline assignment: CDR1 SGHAT and CDR2 FQNNGV. CDR3 protein: CASSPYLAGAYEQYF. The CDR3 DNA sequence: TGTGCCAGCAGCCCCTACTTAGCGGGAGCCTACGAGCAGTACTTC.

This clonotype was picked up many times. The chain employs TRBV28 and TRBJ1-1; D remains unclear. This CDR3 spans 12 amino acids. CDR1 MDHEN and CDR2 SYDVKM come from the germline V gene. The V end was cut by 5 bases, the J end by 8 bases, with 12 bases between. The CDR3, as DNA: TGTGCCAGCAGTGATCAGCTTTTAGAAGCTTTCTTT. Encoded protein: CASSDQLLEAFF.

This clonotype has only one observation. The genes are TRBV3-1 and TRBJ2-3; D remains unclear. The CDR3 is 16 residues long. Trimming took off 0 bases at V and 0 bases at J, with 10 bases between the two ends. CDR1 is LGHDT and CDR2 is YNNKEL in the germline V gene (reference sequence). The chain's CDR3 is CASSQDIRVSTDTQYF. For the CDR3, the DNA is TGTGCCAGCAGCCAAGATATAAGAGTGAGCACAGATACGCAGTATTTT.

This clonotype was counted many times. The rearrangement links TRBV5-8 to TRBJ2-1; D remains unclear. The length of the CDR3 is 16 residues. Trimming cost V 5 bases and J 0 bases, with 15 bases left between them. Looked up from germline, CDR1 is SGHTS and CDR2 is YDEGEE. The CDR3 loop reads CASSPKRPSSYNEQFF. CDR3 nucleotides: TGTGCCAGCAGTCCGAAAAGACCCAGCTCCTACAATGAGCAGTTCTTC. Full variable domain (remainder filled in from reference TRBV5-8 and TRBJ2-1): EAGVTQSPTHLIKTRGQQATLRCSPISGHTSVYWYQQALGLGLQFLLWYDEGEERNRGNFPPRFSGRQFPNYSSELNVNALELEDSALYLCASSPKRPSSYNEQFFGPGTRLTVL.

The V call is TRBV12-3 or TRBV12-4, the J call TRBJ2-7, with TRBD2 as a possible D gene (5 bases). V was pared by 3 bases and J by 4 bases, with 16 bases between. The CDR3 runs to 15 residues. The DNA for the CDR3 is TGTGCCAGCAGTTTCCCTTCCTCGACGGGATACGAGCAGTACTTC. Amino acid sequence: CASSFPSSTGYEQYF.

This clonotype turned up a few times. The rearrangement joins TRBV20-1 to TRBJ2-3; D might be TRBD1 or TRBD2, each matching 6 bases. CDR1 is DFQATT, CDR2 SNEGSKA, per germline (reference sequence). This CDR3 is 16 amino acids long. V was clipped by 3 bases and J by 4 bases, with 20 bases between them. The CDR3 protein is CSASRGAGQGPDTQYF. The CDR3 DNA is TGCAGTGCTAGTAGGGGGGCCGGCCAGGGCCCAGATACGCAGTATTTT.

This rearrangement joins TRBV6-1 to TRBJ2-3; 8 nucleotides agree with TRBD1. The length of the CDR3 is 16 residues. Germline CDR1 reads MNHNS; CDR2 reads SASEGT. V trimming: 6 bases; J trimming: 1 base; junction bases outside the gene matches: 9. The CDR3 nucleotides are TGTGCCAGCAGCGATATCAGGGGGCAAGGCACAGATACGCAGTATTTT. As protein: CASSDIRGQGTDTQYF.

The chain is built from TRBV7-9 and TRBJ2-1; TRBD2 might be the D (6 bases). CDR1 SEHNR and CDR2 FQNEAQ come from the germline V gene (reference sequence). The V gene lost 1 base and the J gene lost 5 bases, with 18 bases spanning the gap. CDR3 length: 17 residues. The DNA for the CDR3 is TGTGCCAGCAGCTTAGTAACGAGCGGGTATCTTAACAATGAGCAGTTCTTC. This encodes CASSLVTSGYLNNEQFF.

This chain joins TRBV6-1 and TRBJ2-3, with a weak D call TRBD2 (5 bases). The CDR3 loop spans 15 amino acids. CDR1 and CDR2 from the germline V gene are MNHNS and SASEGT. V shed 3 bases and J shed 3 bases, with 13 bases lying between them. The CDR3 loop is CASSEYSGRTDTQYF. The CDR3 coding sequence is TGTGCCAGCAGTGAGTACAGCGGCCGAACAGATACGCAGTATTTT.

The rearrangement uses TRBV11-3 and TRBJ2-1; unclear D gene. The V end was cut by 0 bases, the J end by 0 bases, with 12 bases between. CDR1 is SGHNT, CDR2 YENEEA, per germline. The CDR3 spans 17 residues. The CDR3 nucleotides read TGTGCCAGCAGCTTAGATGCGCTAGACCTCTCCTACAATGAGCAGTTCTTC. Protein product: CASSLDALDLSYNEQFF.